The entry that follows covers one T cell receptor (beta chain) sequence. The antigen is not known. TCRdb keeps only in-frame clones here, not all; method: immunoSEQ multiplex PCR. This table holds about 2 million clones, roughly 94% found once. The CDR3 sequence is 14 residues long. Germline V gives CDR1 SGHAT, CDR2 FQNNGV. After removal of 5 bases from V and 6 bases from J, the junction contained 7 bases not matched to a gene. The donors were all Caucasian adults (living in Nashville, Tennessee). This specimen belongs to a study of shared clonotypes between healthy human individuals. Study observations and caveats: Unshared clonotypes carried lower generation probabilities than those common to all four donors.

The source material was naive CD4+ T cells sorted from blood. The subset here: CD45RA+ positively selected. The TCR originated in a young man in good health. The V gene is TRBV11-2, the J gene TRBJ2-7; TRBD2 matches 10 bases. CDR3 nucleotide sequence: TGTGCCAGCAGCCCGTTACTAGCGGGGAGCGAGCAGTACTTC. Translation gives CASSPLLAGSEQYF.